The clone carrying this T cell receptor (beta chain) was counted a single time. The target antigen is unknown. V lost 2 bases, J lost 0 bases, and 13 bases lay in between. The V gene's germline CDR1 is LNHDA and CDR2 SQIVND (reference sequence). The CDR3 runs to 17 residues. The data belong to a study of T cell responses to AZD1222 COVID-19 vaccine. Study results and caveats: Only after the peak T cell response were repertoires sampled. Recipients of AZD1222 seropositive at baseline numbered only 6 or 7. The sample set comprised mostly white British donors with more females, and clonal diversity was possibly underestimated.

Repertoires were generated with immunoSEQ multiplex PCR, while TCRdb's copy carries only in-frame clones and drops some. The sample yields roughly 98,000 clones, about 90% seen once. Pooled samples include second doses given at about 4 or 12 weeks. This clonotype was obtained from an adult who received the AZD1222 COVID-19 vaccine. The chain combines TRBV19 with TRBJ2-2; a possible D gene is TRBD2 (6 bases). The specimen comprised peripheral blood, sampled 28 days after the second AZD1222 dose. DNA for the CDR3: TGTGCCAGTAGTATAAGGGGCGGGAACACGAACACCGGGGAGCTGTTTTTT. Its translation: CASSIRGGNTNTGELFF.